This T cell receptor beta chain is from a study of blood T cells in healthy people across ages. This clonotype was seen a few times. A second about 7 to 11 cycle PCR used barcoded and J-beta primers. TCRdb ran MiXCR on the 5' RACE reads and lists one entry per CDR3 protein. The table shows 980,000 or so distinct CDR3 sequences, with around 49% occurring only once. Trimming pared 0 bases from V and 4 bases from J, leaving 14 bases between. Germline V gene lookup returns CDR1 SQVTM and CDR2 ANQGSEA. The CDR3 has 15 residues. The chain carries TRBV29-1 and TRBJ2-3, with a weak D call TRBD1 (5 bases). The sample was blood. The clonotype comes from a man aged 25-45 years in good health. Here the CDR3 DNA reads TGCAGCGTTGAAGATCAGCCAGGGAAGGCAGATACGCAGTATTTT. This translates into CSVEDQPGKADTQYF.